Below are 5 T cell receptor beta chains sequenced from a single sample in a study of cytomegalovirus exposure and HLA in healthy donors. This PCR relied on a set of 60 Vbeta primers and 13 Jbeta primers. Sequencing was performed with immunoSEQ multiplex PCR; in TCRdb, only in-frame clones are kept and a portion is missing. The data hold 99,000 or so clones, with about four fifths observed a single time. Sequencing was done on a sample of PBMCs. The receptors were gathered from a man aged 25-45 years in good health and CMV-seronegative.

V and J are TRBV9 and TRBJ2-1, with 8 bases matching TRBD2. Germline CDR1 SGDLS, CDR2 YYNGEE. The V segment lost 4 bases and the J segment 4 bases; nucleotides outside the gene matches: 7. The CDR3 has 15 amino acids. The CDR3 region has the DNA TGTGCCAGCAGCACCCAAAGCGGGAGTTACAATGAGCAGTTCTTC. Translation gives CASSTQSGSYNEQFF.

CDR3: CASSVGGLAPADTQYF. CDR3 DNA sequence: TGTGCCAGCAGCGTAGGGGGACTAGCGCCTGCAGATACGCAGTATTTT. The chain couples TRBV9 to TRBJ2-3; 10 bases fit TRBD2. The V segment lost 0 bases and the J segment 4 bases; nucleotides outside the gene matches: 5. This CDR3 has 16 amino acids. Germline V gives CDR1 SGDLS, CDR2 YYNGEE.

This clone was seen once. The V and J genes are TRBV14 and TRBJ2-2; 7 nucleotides line up with TRBD2. The CDR3 loop spans 15 amino acids. V lost 4 bases and J lost 6; bases outside the gene matches: 8. Germline CDR1 reads SGHDN; CDR2 reads FVKESK. The CDR3 DNA reads TGTGCCAGCAGCCGGGGGGGGAGAGGATCCGGGGAGCTGTTTTTT. Translated: CASSRGGRGSGELFF.

The rearrangement uses TRBV10-3 and TRBJ2-3; the match to TRBD1 covers 7 bases. CDR1 ENHRY and CDR2 SYGVKD come from the germline V gene. The CDR3 is 14 residues long. Trimming cost V 6 bases and J 4 bases; bases outside gene matches: 7. CDR3 in DNA: TGTGCCATCAGGGCGGGCGGACAGGCAGATACGCAGTATTTT. Its protein is CAIRAGGQADTQYF.

The gene calls are TRBV10-3 and TRBJ2-1, with 7 bases lining up with TRBD2. The junction had 10 bases not matched to a gene; V was cut back by 9 bases and J by 8 bases. Germline-derived CDR1 and CDR2 are ENHRY and SYGVKD. CDR3 length: 13 residues. The CDR3 sequence is CAMRGGGGDEQFF. CDR3 DNA sequence: TGTGCCATGCGCGGGGGAGGTGGAGATGAGCAGTTCTTC.